The 32 T cell receptor beta chains in this list originate from one sample, sequenced in a study of molecular identifiers for immune sequencing clone quantification (dated by TCRdb to 2017 to 2018). The library was obtained by PCR. Data came from a NextSeq 500. TCRdb itself trimmed the public reads at Q25 with fastp, ran MiXCR and retained productive beta chains. Identical CDR3 protein sequences are pooled into one entry, listed with their most common genes and DNA. This sample has about 500,000 distinct CDR3 sequences in its table, and approximately 25% of those were observed once. Of the sample, around 0.8% falls within the top ten clones. Sequenced sample: naive CD8+ T cells from blood, with Jurkat cell RNA spiked in. The sample's cell subset or site label, in plain terms: FACS-sorted CD8+CD4-CCR7+CD45RA+ naive T cells. These receptors were taken from a human donor in good health. Some libraries in this study had Jurkat cell RNA spiked in.

This clonotype was recorded many times. The genes are TRBV4-2 and TRBJ2-7; D not certain. V was trimmed by 0 bases and J by 2 bases, leaving 8 bases between them. Per germline, CDR1 LGHNA and CDR2 YNFKEQ. The CDR3 covers 14 residues. DNA for the CDR3: TGTGCCAGCAGCCAAGAAGAAGAGGCCTACGAGCAGTACTTC. Protein sequence: CASSQEEEAYEQYF.

In regard to this clonotype: Given a much more abundant clone one base away, this may be a read error. This chain links TRBV4-3 with TRBJ2-3; D call uncertain. Germline V gene sequence: CDR1 LGHNA, CDR2 YSLEER. The CDR3 is 15 residues long. This chain's CDR3 is CARSQEYYLTDTQYF. The CDR3 bases are TGCGCCCGCAGCCAAGAGTATTACCTCACAGATACGCAGTATTTT.

Concerning this clonotype: A much larger clone differs by one base, so this may be a read error. The chain carries TRBV5-6 and TRBJ2-5; D remains ambiguous. This CDR3 has 13 residues. From germline, CDR1 is SGHDT and CDR2 YYEEEE. CDR3 DNA sequence: TGTGCCAGCAGCTCCTGGGGTGAGGAGATCCAGTACTTC. Translating it yields CASSSWGEEIQYF.

Of note for this clonotype: A clone one base away is much larger, so this may be a read error. The chain combines TRBV9 with TRBJ1-6; TRBD1 agrees at 7 bases. CDR3 size: 15 residues. Germline CDR1 is SGDLS and CDR2 is YYNGEE. The CDR3 loop reads CTSSARDSTFSPLHF. CDR3 in DNA: TGTACCAGCAGCGCCCGGGACAGCACCTTTTCACCCCTCCACTTT.

The table lists this clonotype with a few counts. The V call is TRBV30, the J call TRBJ2-3; TRBD2 matches at 10 bases. V dropped 2 bases and J dropped 3; count of bases not matched to a gene: 5. Per germline, CDR1 GTSNPN and CDR2 SVGIG (reference sequence). There are 15 residues in the CDR3. The CDR3 nucleotides read TGTGCCTGGAGTCCGTCAGCGGGGGGGACAGATACGCAGTATTTT. Translated, it gives CAWSPSAGGTDTQYF.

CDR3 residues: CASSYAPVRVNEQFF. CDR3 in DNA: TGTGCCAGCAGTTACGCCCCCGTGAGGGTCAATGAGCAGTTCTTC. The chain links TRBV6-5 to TRBJ2-1; the D gene is possibly TRBD2 (5 bases). V was shortened by 2 bases and J by 6 bases, with 14 bases between the two germline ends. The CDR3 is made up of 15 amino acids. The germline CDR1 and CDR2 sequences are MNHEY and SVGAGI.

On this clonotype: This clone may be a read error of a much larger clone one base away. The chain joins TRBV3-1 to TRBJ2-2; D might be TRBD2 (5 bases). The CDR3 has 14 residues. The germline gives CDR1 LGHDT, CDR2 YNNKEL (reference sequence). The CDR3 DNA sequence: TGTGCCAGCAGCTTCGGGGTAAACACCAGGGAGCTGTTTTTT. Protein sequence: CASSFGVNTRELFF.

The V and J genes are TRBV7-9 and TRBJ2-3; D is undetermined. The CDR3 loop spans 13 amino acids. Trimming took 4 bases from V and 10 from J, leaving 15 bases between them. Per the germline V gene, CDR1 is SEHNR and CDR2 is FQNEAQ (reference sequence). The CDR3 loop reads CASSSGRAESQYF. CDR3 sequence (DNA): TGTGCCAGCAGCTCGGGTCGCGCGGAATCGCAGTATTTT.

This clonotype showed up just a few times. This sequence joins TRBV3-1 and TRBJ1-2, with a possible D match to TRBD1 (5 bases). Germline V gene sequence: CDR1 LGHDT, CDR2 YNNKEL (reference sequence). The CDR3 length is 15 residues. The V and J ends lost 1 base and 0 bases respectively, with 9 bases between them. In DNA, the CDR3 is TGTGCCAGCAGCCAAGTGGACAATCCTAACTATGGCTACACCTTC. Protein product: CASSQVDNPNYGYTF.

To note about this clonotype: Germline and junction disagree at one end, which may indicate a read error. The chain is built from TRBV9 and TRBJ1-5; no definite D call. CDR1 is SGDLS and CDR2 is YYNGEE in the germline V gene. CDR3 length equals 14 residues. The CDR3 loop is CAGSVADINQPQHF. The DNA for the CDR3 is TGTGCCGGCAGCGTAGCGGATATCAATCAGCCCCAGCATTTT.

The V and J genes are TRBV6-2 or TRBV6-3 and TRBJ2-7; 9 nucleotides match TRBD1. This CDR3 has 14 amino acids. V trimming: 2 bases; J trimming: 5 bases; junction bases outside the gene matches: 4. Germline V lookup: CDR1 MNHEY, CDR2 SVGEGT. The DNA of the CDR3 is TGTGCCAGCAGTTACAGGGACAGGGCTCACGAGCAGTACTTC. It translates to CASSYRDRAHEQYF.

For this clonotype: This sequence may be a read error, since a much larger clone differs from it by one base. The chain links TRBV20-1 to TRBJ1-5; possible D gene TRBD1, 5 bases. Trimming left V 0 bases short and J 4 bases short, with 16 bases between. In germline, CDR1 is DFQATT, CDR2 SNEGSKA (reference sequence). The CDR3 extends over 16 amino acids. The CDR3: CSARELEGTRNQPQHF. In nucleotides, the CDR3 is TGCAGTGCTAGAGAGCTTGAAGGGACTCGGAATCAGCCCCAGCATTTT.

A remark on this clonotype: One base away lies a much larger clone, so this may be a sequencing read error. The V call is TRBV6-1, the J call TRBJ1-5; the D is unclear. This CDR3 has 14 amino acids. In germline, CDR1 is MNHNS, CDR2 SASEGT. The CDR3 sequence is CASSEVSGNQPPHF. The CDR3 bases are TGTGCCAGCAGTGAGGTCAGCGGCAATCAGCCCCCGCATTTT.

At least ten counts were recorded for this clonotype. The chain has TRBV29-1 and TRBJ1-1; 7 bases agree with TRBD1. J lost 1 base, V lost 6 bases, and 20 bases had no gene match. CDR1 and CDR2 from the germline V gene are SQVTM and ANQGSEA. CDR3 size: 18 residues. The CDR3 region is CSVRSSRDLGQKNTEAFF. The DNA of the CDR3 is TGCAGCGTCCGCTCCAGCCGGGATCTGGGACAGAAGAACACTGAAGCTTTCTTT. Using reference TRBV29-1 and TRBJ1-1 for the parts outside the CDR3, the full variable domain is SAVISQKPSRDICQRGTSLTIQCQVDSQVTMMFWYRQQPGQSLTLIATANQGSEATYESGFVIDKFPISRPNLTFSTLTVSNMSPEDSSIYLCSVRSSRDLGQKNTEAFFGQGTRLTVV.

This clonotype occurred many times. The chain carries TRBV11-2 and TRBJ2-3, with TRBD2 matching over 10 bases. Germline V gene data show CDR1 as SGHAT and CDR2 as FQNNGV. With V trimmed by 5 bases and J by 2 bases, 7 bases remained unmatched. There are 16 residues in the CDR3. The CDR3 protein is CASSPLAGGYTDTQYF. The CDR3 nucleotides read TGTGCCAGCAGCCCTTTAGCGGGGGGCTACACAGATACGCAGTATTTT. Supplemented by reference TRBV11-2 and TRBJ2-3, the full variable domain reads EAGVAQSPRYKIIEKRQSVAFWCNPISGHATLYWYQQILGQGPKLLIQFQNNGVVDDSQLPKDRFSAERLKGVDSTLKIQPAKLEDSAVYLCASSPLAGGYTDTQYFGPGTRLTVL.

In the case of this clonotype: Given a much more abundant clone one base away, this may be a read error. V gene TRBV4-1 combines with J gene TRBJ2-1; 7 bases are shared with TRBD1. The V gene end was trimmed by 4 bases and the J gene end by 7 bases; junction bases not matched to a gene: 10. The CDR3 spans 15 residues. In germline, CDR1 is MGHRA, CDR2 YSYEKL. CDR3 protein: CASSRNRGTGNEQFF. CDR3 coding DNA: TGCGCCAGCAGCCGGAACAGGGGCACGGGAAATGAGCAGTTCTTC.

A few counts support this clonotype. The chain links TRBV11-3 to TRBJ2-3; a weak D match, TRBD2 (6 bases). This CDR3 region has 16 residues. V lost 1 base and J lost 0, with 11 bases in between. Looked up from germline, CDR1 is SGHNT and CDR2 is YENEEA. CDR3: CASSLGSGLSTDTQYF. The DNA of the CDR3 is TGTGCCAGCAGCTTAGGTTCAGGACTAAGCACAGATACGCAGTATTTT.

V gene TRBV6-5 combines with J gene TRBJ2-7; TRBD2 matches 9 bases. This CDR3 is built from 14 residues. The germline V gene encodes CDR1 MNHEY and CDR2 SVGAGI. The V gene end was trimmed by 3 bases and the J gene end by 4 bases; junction bases not matched to a gene: 4. The CDR3, as DNA: TGTGCCAGCAGTTATGGGACTAGCTTTTACGAGCAGTACTTC. Amino acid sequence: CASSYGTSFYEQYF.

The rearrangement joins TRBV7-4 to TRBJ1-1; 9 bases map to TRBD1. The germline gives CDR1 SGHVT, CDR2 SQSDAQ. Germline trimming cut 9 bases from V and 4 bases from J; bases unmatched to any gene: 6. The CDR3 consists of 13 residues. CDR3 sequence reads: CARGGQGGTEAFF. For the CDR3, the DNA is TGTGCCAGGGGGGGACAGGGAGGCACTGAAGCTTTCTTT. Full variable domain (rest looked up from reference TRBV7-4 and TRBJ1-1): GAGVSQSPRYKVAKRGRDVALRCDSISGHVTLYWYRQTLGQGSEVLTYSQSDAQRDKSGRPSGRFSAERPERSVSTLKIQRTEQGDSAVYLCARGGQGGTEAFFGQGTRLTVV.

This clonotype has more than one count but fewer than ten. The J gene is TRBJ1-2, the V gene TRBV11-3, with D hard to call. The CDR3 extends over 10 amino acids. The germline V gene encodes CDR1 SGHNT and CDR2 YENEEA. The CDR3: CAIGNYGYTF. The CDR3 nucleotides read TGTGCTATCGGAAACTATGGCTACACCTTC.

At least ten counts were recorded for this clonotype. The DNA of the CDR3 is TGTGCCAGCAGCTTTAATCCGACCGGGGAGCTGTTTTTT. Translating it yields CASSFNPTGELFF. The chain links TRBV13 to TRBJ2-2; D uncertain. Germline CDR1 PRHDT, CDR2 FYEKMQ (reference sequence). The ends were cut back, 3 bases at V and 5 bases at J, with 7 bases in the middle. There are 13 residues in the CDR3.

This clonotype was found a few times. V and J are TRBV12-3 or TRBV12-4 and TRBJ1-1; tentatively, D is TRBD1 (6 bases). This CDR3 is built from 14 residues. Trimming left V 6 bases short and J 5 bases short, with 16 bases between. The CDR3 loop reads CASSRGQTGTEAFF. The CDR3 coding sequence is TGTGCCAGCAGCAGAGGACAGACGGGAACTGAAGCTTTCTTT.

This clonotype was detected a few times. V is TRBV19 and J is TRBJ2-1; D possibly corresponds to TRBD1 (6 bases). This CDR3 has 18 residues. With 3 bases removed from V and 0 bases from J, the gap between germline ends came to 18 bases. Germline CDR1 LNHDA, CDR2 SQIVND (reference sequence). The CDR3 DNA reads as TGTGCCAGTAGTATCGACCCCGGGACACCCGTCTCCTACAATGAGCAGTTCTTC. It codes for CASSIDPGTPVSYNEQFF.

This clonotype was observed many times. This chain uses TRBV24-1 with TRBJ2-1, with D possibly matching TRBD1 (6 bases). V lost 9 bases, J lost 6 bases, and 11 bases lay in between. Germline lookup yields CDR1 KGHDR and CDR2 SFDVKD. The CDR3 is 12 amino acids. The CDR3 bases are TGTGCCACCTCAGGGGTTCCCAATGAGCAGTTCTTC. Residues: CATSGVPNEQFF.

This rearrangement joins TRBV30 to TRBJ2-7, with a weak D call TRBD1 (5 bases). Germline CDR1 reads GTSNPN; CDR2 reads SVGIG (reference sequence). The V gene lost 0 bases and the J gene lost 6 bases, with 12 bases spanning the gap. The CDR3 has 13 amino acids. This CDR3 is CAWSVGHPGEQYF. CDR3 DNA sequence: TGTGCCTGGAGTGTAGGACATCCGGGCGAGCAGTACTTC.

J is TRBJ2-2 and V is TRBV20-1; D gene unclear. Trimming pared 3 bases from V and 0 bases from J, leaving 14 bases between. CDR1 is DFQATT and CDR2 is SNEGSKA in the germline V gene (reference sequence). The CDR3 spans 16 residues. CDR3 in amino acids: CSARDPVTTNTGELFF. The CDR3 region has the DNA TGCAGTGCTAGGGATCCGGTCACGACGAACACCGGGGAGCTGTTTTTT.

As for this clonotype: The junction does not match germline at one end; this may be a read error. V usage is TRBV12-3 or TRBV12-4 and J usage is TRBJ2-1; maybe TRBD1 (5 bases). The CDR3 has 14 residues. In DNA form, the CDR3 reads TGTGCCAGCAGTAGGGGAAACTCCTACAATGAGCGGTTCTTC. It yields the protein CASSRGNSYNERFF.

The chain combines TRBV24-1 with TRBJ2-3; no reliable D call. This CDR3 has 16 residues. V lost 5 bases and J lost 2, with 16 bases in between. Germline V gives CDR1 KGHDR, CDR2 SFDVKD. This CDR3 is CATSGGRSPITDTQYF. The CDR3 nucleotides read TGTGCCACCAGTGGCGGCAGGTCCCCAATCACAGATACGCAGTATTTT.

This clonotype showed up many times. The chain combines TRBV28 with TRBJ2-7, with TRBD2 matching 7 bases. Per germline, CDR1 MDHEN and CDR2 SYDVKM. Unmatched junction bases numbered 3, after V lost 2 bases and J lost 2 bases. The CDR3 loop spans 14 amino acids. CDR3 residues: CASSLSAGAYEQYF. DNA of the CDR3: TGTGCCAGCAGTTTAAGCGCGGGGGCCTACGAGCAGTACTTC.

The chain joins TRBV28 to TRBJ2-2; TRBD1 agrees at 7 bases. The germline gives CDR1 MDHEN, CDR2 SYDVKM. The CDR3 length is 17 residues. V lost 3 bases to trimming and J lost 5 bases; unmatched junction nucleotides: 12. The CDR3 sequence: CASSLSPTGVGTGELFF. The CDR3 nucleotides read TGTGCCAGCAGTTTGTCTCCAACAGGGGTCGGAACCGGGGAGCTGTTTTTT.

This clonotype showed up just a few times. The chain links TRBV9 to TRBJ2-2, with a weak D call TRBD1 (5 bases). The germline V and J ends were trimmed by 0 bases and 5 bases, with 11 bases remaining between them. The germline gives CDR1 SGDLS, CDR2 YYNGEE. This CDR3 spans 15 amino acids. CDR3 protein: CASSVEAGWTGELFF. In nucleotides, the CDR3 is TGTGCCAGCAGCGTAGAGGCAGGGTGGACCGGGGAGCTGTTTTTT.

The chain uses TRBV7-6 and TRBJ2-5, with D unclear. V was trimmed by 2 bases and J by 3 bases, leaving 4 bases between them. This CDR3 is 12 amino acids long. From germline, CDR1 is SGHVS and CDR2 FNYEAQ. CDR3 coding DNA: TGTGCCAGCAGCTTACAGGAAGAGACCCAGTACTTC. It specifies CASSLQEETQYF.